A single sample gave rise to the 30 T cell receptor beta chains below, sequenced in a study of patients and donors after allogeneic stem cell transplantation. TCRdb reanalysed the RT-PCR reads using MiXCR and keeps one entry per CDR3 protein. The data show under 200,000 distinct CDR3 sequences, with about 29% seen just once and 3.2% held by the top ten. Sequencing was done on a sample of blood, either unsorted or a sorted T cell fraction (not recorded which). The receptor set was obtained from a human donor who was either an allogeneic HSCT recipient or a stem cell or donor lymphocyte infusion donor (not recorded which). It is not recorded whose cells these are; they may come from a transplant donor.

This chain uses TRBV20-1 with TRBJ1-5, with D tentatively TRBD1 (6 bases). The germline gives CDR1 DFQATT, CDR2 SNEGSKA (reference sequence). V was cut by 5 bases and J by 0 bases, with 17 bases left in between. CDR3 length equals 16 residues. CDR3 DNA: TGCAGTGCTTCCTCGGGGGGACACTATAGCAATCAGCCCCAGCATTTT. This sequence encodes CSASSGGHYSNQPQHF.

This clonotype occurred a few times. The J gene is TRBJ2-7, the V gene TRBV10-3; D possibly uses TRBD1 or TRBD2 (5 bases each). This CDR3 has 12 residues. V was trimmed by 8 bases and J by 4 bases, leaving 12 bases between them. Germline CDR1 reads ENHRY; CDR2 reads SYGVKD. The CDR3 protein is CAIGTVIYEQYF. As DNA, the CDR3 is TGTGCCATCGGGACGGTTATATACGAGCAGTACTTC.

Many counts were recorded for this clonotype. This chain uses TRBV12-3 or TRBV12-4 with TRBJ1-1, with 8 nucleotides matching TRBD1. With V trimmed by 3 bases and J by 4 bases, 4 bases remained unmatched. The CDR3 covers 14 residues. The CDR3 loop is CASSFQGASTEAFF. The CDR3, as DNA: TGTGCCAGCAGTTTCCAGGGGGCAAGCACTGAAGCTTTCTTT.

The rearrangement joins TRBV19 to TRBJ2-7; 10 bases align to TRBD2. The J segment lost 4 bases and the V segment lost 4 bases, leaving 10 bases of the junction unmatched. The CDR3 has 16 residues. Germline CDR1 and CDR2: LNHDA and SQIVND (reference sequence). The CDR3 DNA is TGTGCCAGTAGTACCTCGACCGGGACTAGCGCTTACGAGCAGTACTTC. This encodes CASSTSTGTSAYEQYF.

This clonotype came up a few times. The chain has TRBV4-1 and TRBJ2-1; 7 nucleotides agree with TRBD2. The CDR3 consists of 16 residues. J lost 3 bases, V lost 0 bases, and 5 bases had no gene match. Germline CDR1 reads MGHRA; CDR2 reads YSYEKL. The DNA for the CDR3 is TGCGCCAGCAGCCAAGATGGTAGCGGGTTCTACAATGAGCAGTTCTTC. Amino acid sequence: CASSQDGSGFYNEQFF.

The V and J genes are TRBV6-6 and TRBJ1-5, with D possibly TRBD1 on 5 matching bases. This CDR3 spans 16 amino acids. V was shortened by 6 bases and J by 3 bases, with 18 bases between the two germline ends. The germline CDR1 and CDR2 sequences are MNHNY and SVGAGI (reference sequence). The CDR3 bases are TGTGCCAGCAGGACATTGATAACAGGTTACAATCAGCCCCAGCATTTT. Its protein product is CASRTLITGYNQPQHF.

In its sample, this clonotype was seen once. This sequence joins TRBV7-3 and TRBJ2-5; 10 bases map to TRBD2. The germline V gene encodes CDR1 SGHTA and CDR2 FQGTGA. V lost 5 bases to trimming and J lost 5 bases; unmatched junction nucleotides: 8. The CDR3 has 15 residues. CDR3 protein: CASSPLAGVGETQYF. In nucleotides, the CDR3 is TGTGCCAGCAGCCCCCTAGCGGGAGTTGGGGAGACCCAGTACTTC.

The chain carries TRBV29-1 and TRBJ1-1; D gene unclear. The CDR3 totals 13 residues. The germline V and J ends were trimmed by 4 bases and 11 bases, with 20 bases remaining between them. Germline CDR1 SQVTM, CDR2 ANQGSEA. The CDR3 reads CSVVGTPETGAFF. The CDR3 DNA sequence: TGCAGCGTTGTTGGAACGCCCGAAACGGGGGCTTTCTTT.

V gene TRBV28 combines with J gene TRBJ2-1, with D possibly called TRBD1 or TRBD2 (6 bases each). V was cut by 5 bases and J by 9 bases, with 11 bases left in between. Per the germline V gene, CDR1 is MDHEN and CDR2 is SYDVKM. The CDR3 is made up of 12 amino acids. In DNA, the CDR3 is TGTGCCAGCAGTCAGGGGCGGGGTGAGCAGTTCTTC. Protein: CASSQGRGEQFF.

CDR3 loop: CASSLDRGHGTQYF. As DNA, the CDR3 is TGTGCCAGCAGCTTAGACAGGGGGCACGGGACCCAGTACTTC. This chain uses TRBV7-2 with TRBJ2-5; TRBD1 agrees at 9 bases. Germline CDR1 reads SGHTA; CDR2 reads FQGNSA. J was trimmed by 7 bases and V by 1 base; bases with no gene match: 4. The CDR3 runs 14 residues.

V and J are TRBV25-1 and TRBJ2-7; 7 nucleotides line up with TRBD2. In germline, CDR1 is MGHDK, CDR2 SYGVNS. Trimming cost V 0 bases and J 7 bases; bases outside gene matches: 9. This CDR3 contains 15 residues. The CDR3 DNA is TGTGCCAGCAGTGAATACGGGGGAGGGCCGCATGAGCAGTACTTC. This gives the protein CASSEYGGGPHEQYF.

This clonotype appeared many times. The chain recombines TRBV16 with TRBJ1-2; 7 nucleotides align to TRBD1. The ends lost 7 bases at V and 2 bases at J; junction bases unmatched: 4. CDR1 is KGHSY, CDR2 FQNENV, per germline. This CDR3 comprises 13 residues. The CDR3 region has the DNA TGTGCCAGCATCACGGGACAGAACTATGGCTACACCTTC. Its protein product is CASITGQNYGYTF.

This clonotype has a handful of counts. The rearrangement joins TRBV4-3 to TRBJ1-4; perhaps TRBD1 as D (5 bases). CDR3 length equals 16 residues. CDR1 is LGHNA and CDR2 is YSLEER in the germline V gene. V lost 1 base, J lost 3 bases, and 12 bases lay in between. The CDR3, as DNA: TGCGCCAGCAGCCAAGGTCGGGGGAGGCCTAATGAAAAACTGTTTTTT. This codes for CASSQGRGRPNEKLFF.

The chain combines TRBV5-4 with TRBJ2-4, with 8 positions matching TRBD1. Trimming took 6 bases from V and 13 from J; bases not matched to a gene: 6. CDR1 and CDR2 from the germline V gene are SGHNT and YYREEE (reference sequence). The CDR3 consists of 11 residues. The CDR3 DNA follows: TGTGCCAGCATCCAGGGGGCGATACAGTACTTC. It encodes CASIQGAIQYF.

The V and J genes are TRBV4-3 and TRBJ1-4; D uncertain. V was pared by 4 bases and J by 4 bases, with 13 bases between. The CDR3 runs to 15 residues. The germline V gene encodes CDR1 LGHNA and CDR2 YSLEER. The CDR3 reads CASSPANGFNEKLFF. CDR3 sequence (DNA): TGCGCCAGCAGCCCGGCCAACGGATTTAATGAAAAACTGTTTTTT.

The chain combines TRBV7-8 with TRBJ1-2, with D unresolved. V was trimmed by 5 bases and J by 3 bases, leaving 10 bases between them. Germline V gives CDR1 SGHVS, CDR2 FQNEAQ. The CDR3 contains 13 residues. The CDR3 DNA follows: TGTGCCAGCAGCCATGGACCCTACTATGGCTACACCTTC. Translating gives CASSHGPYYGYTF.

Only a few counts were recorded for this clonotype. The V and J genes are TRBV24-1 and TRBJ2-5; 14 bases map to TRBD2. The V segment lost 3 bases and the J segment 3 bases; nucleotides outside the gene matches: 8. Germline V lookup: CDR1 KGHDR, CDR2 SFDVKD. CDR3 length: 18 residues. DNA for the CDR3: TGTGCCACCAGTGATCCGCCCTTGACTAGCGGGAGGGAAGAGACCCAGTACTTC. It yields the protein CATSDPPLTSGREETQYF.

The V call is TRBV9, the J call TRBJ2-2; 7 nucleotides agree with TRBD1. This CDR3 is built from 15 residues. Germline trimming cut 2 bases from V and 7 bases from J; bases unmatched to any gene: 8. Per germline, CDR1 SGDLS and CDR2 YYNGEE. The CDR3 bases are TGTGCCAGCAGCGTTGACGACAGGGCTGGCGGGGAGCTGTTTTTT. It translates to CASSVDDRAGGELFF. The full variable domain, with the rest looked up from reference TRBV9 and TRBJ2-2, is DSGVTQTPKHLITATGQRVTLRCSPRSGDLSVYWYQQSLDQGLQFLIQYYNGEERAKGNILERFSAQQFPDLHSELNLSSLELGDSALYFCASSVDDRAGGELFFGEGSRLTVL.

This clonotype has at least ten counts. This chain joins TRBV20-1 and TRBJ1-1; D gene unclear. CDR3 length: 14 residues. Germline values: CDR1 DFQATT, CDR2 SNEGSKA (reference sequence). V was trimmed by 1 base and J by 0 bases, leaving 9 bases between them. CDR3 sequence: CSARGSEMNTEAFF. CDR3 sequence (DNA): TGCAGTGCTAGAGGGTCAGAGATGAACACTGAAGCTTTCTTT.

This clonotype has a handful of counts. The chain couples TRBV5-1 to TRBJ2-4, with 15 nucleotides matching TRBD2. Per germline, CDR1 SGHRS and CDR2 YFSETQ. This CDR3 is 16 amino acids long. With V trimmed by 3 bases and J by 9 bases, 7 bases remained unmatched. The CDR3 here is CASSWIPGLAGGIQYF. CDR3 DNA: TGCGCCAGCAGCTGGATCCCGGGACTAGCGGGAGGCATTCAGTACTTC.

This clonotype turned up a few times. The rearrangement joins TRBV29-1 to TRBJ2-5; D is possibly TRBD1 (5 bases). The V end lost 5 bases, the J end lost 2 bases, and 9 bases lay between the germline ends. The CDR3 totals 12 residues. Germline V gene sequence: CDR1 SQVTM, CDR2 ANQGSEA. CDR3 nucleotides: TGCAGCGTTCCCGACAGACAAGAGACCCAGTACTTC. Residues: CSVPDRQETQYF.

Of note for this clonotype: The junction differs from germline at one of its ends, possibly a read error. This rearrangement joins TRBV7-9 to TRBJ1-1; TRBD1 matches 7 bases. CDR1 is SEHNR, CDR2 FQNEAQ, per germline (reference sequence). The CDR3 totals 14 residues. In nucleotides, the CDR3 is TGTGCCAGCAGCTTCACAGGGGCGAACACTGAAGCTATCTTT. It translates to CASSFTGANTEAIF. The full variable domain, with the rest looked up from reference TRBV7-9 and TRBJ1-1, is DTGVSQNPRHKITKRGQNVTFRCDPISEHNRLYWYRQTLGQGPEFLTYFQNEAQLEKSRLLSDRFSAERPKGSFSTLEIQRTEQGDSAMYLCASSFTGANTEAIFGQGTRLTVV.

This clonotype was counted ten times or more. The chain couples TRBV6-5 to TRBJ1-5, with D perhaps TRBD1 (5 bases). Trimming shortened V by 3 bases and J by 2 bases, and 11 bases separated the two germline ends. The CDR3 length is 15 residues. The germline V gene encodes CDR1 MNHEY and CDR2 SVGAGI. For the CDR3, the DNA is TGTGCCAGCAGTTATGGGGGGAATGGCAATCAGCCCCAGCATTTT. It is translated as CASSYGGNGNQPQHF.

This clonotype was picked up a small number of times. The rearrangement joins TRBV2 to TRBJ1-3, with D maybe TRBD1 (5 bases). The length of the CDR3 is 16 residues. V lost 3 bases and J lost 0, with 12 bases in between. Germline V gene lookup returns CDR1 SNHLY and CDR2 FYNNEI. CDR3: CASSDPGVLSGNTIYF. In nucleotides, the CDR3 is TGTGCCAGCAGTGACCCGGGGGTCCTCTCTGGAAACACCATATATTTT.

The V call is TRBV7-2, the J call TRBJ1-4; D not resolved. The CDR3 is 14 amino acids. Trimming took 4 bases from V and 7 from J, leaving 13 bases between them. Germline loops: CDR1 SGHTA, CDR2 FQGNSA. The CDR3 spells CASSSNDWSEKLFF. Here the CDR3 DNA reads TGTGCCAGCAGCTCAAACGATTGGAGTGAAAAACTGTTTTTT.

The V and J genes are TRBV12-3 or TRBV12-4 and TRBJ1-1; D not certain. Trimming left V 6 bases short and J 6 bases short, with 11 bases between. This CDR3 region has 12 residues. CDR3 nucleotides: TGTGCCAGCAGCCATAAGGCGTCTGAAGCTTTCTTT. Encoded protein: CASSHKASEAFF.

The chain carries TRBV12-3 or TRBV12-4 and TRBJ2-1; TRBD2 might be the D (6 bases). CDR3 size: 14 residues. The V gene lost 3 bases and the J gene lost 12 bases, with 18 bases spanning the gap. The CDR3 region is CASSLMDWAGRQFF. The CDR3 DNA reads as TGTGCCAGCAGTTTGATGGATTGGGCGGGACGGCAGTTCTTC.

This chain connects TRBV19 to TRBJ1-5; D is uncertain. CDR3 length: 16 residues. V lost 4 bases to trimming and J lost 2 bases, with 15 bases between them. CDR1 LNHDA and CDR2 SQIVND come from the germline V gene (reference sequence). The chain's CDR3 is CASSSILKDGNQPQHF. The CDR3 coding sequence is TGTGCCAGTAGTAGTATCCTAAAGGATGGCAATCAGCCCCAGCATTTT. Looking up the rest from reference TRBV19 and TRBJ1-5 gives the full variable domain: DGGITQSPKYLFRKEGQNVTLSCEQNLNHDAMYWYRQDPGQGLRLIYYSQIVNDFQKGDIAEGYSVSREKKESFPLTVTSAQKNPTAFYLCASSSILKDGNQPQHFGDGTRLSIL.

The chain joins TRBV4-1 to TRBJ1-6, with 7 bases lining up with TRBD1. Germline trimming cut 0 bases from V and 8 bases from J; bases unmatched to any gene: 13. The CDR3 is made up of 18 amino acids. The germline CDR1 and CDR2 sequences are MGHRA and YSYEKL. The CDR3 DNA is TGCGCCAGCAGCCAAGACAGGCTAGCGACAGGGTTTTATTCACCCCTCCACTTT. This codes for CASSQDRLATGFYSPLHF.

This clonotype turned up a few times. The chain recombines TRBV29-1 with TRBJ2-5; 9 bases fit TRBD2. CDR3 length: 13 residues. Germline assignment: CDR1 SQVTM and CDR2 ANQGSEA. V lost 7 bases and J lost 4; bases outside the gene matches: 7. This CDR3 is CSGNALAGETQYF. DNA of the CDR3: TGCAGCGGAAATGCACTAGCGGGAGAGACCCAGTACTTC. Full variable domain (remainder filled in from reference TRBV29-1 and TRBJ2-5): SAVISQKPSRDICQRGTSLTIQCQVDSQVTMMFWYRQQPGQSLTLIATANQGSEATYESGFVIDKFPISRPNLTFSTLTVSNMSPEDSSIYLCSGNALAGETQYFGPGTRLLVL.